The 22 T cell receptor beta chains in this list originate from one sample, sequenced in a study of blood T cells in healthy people across ages. Together with a sample-barcoded 5' primer, a J-beta primer mix was included in a second PCR lasting roughly 6 to 12 cycles. One entry per CDR3 protein, called by TCRdb with MiXCR from the 5' RACE reads. Of approximately 1.5 million distinct CDR3 sequences listed, 42% were seen once; the top ten hold 4%. Sequenced material: blood. The source is a young woman in good health.

The sample holds a few counts of this clonotype. The V call is TRBV2, the J call TRBJ2-3; 9 nucleotides align to TRBD2. The CDR3 has 16 amino acids. In germline, CDR1 is SNHLY, CDR2 FYNNEI. J gave up 2 bases and V 6 bases, and 9 bases lay outside the gene matches. CDR3 in amino acids: CASRDGTSRLTDTQYF. DNA of the CDR3: TGTGCCAGCAGGGATGGGACTAGCAGACTCACAGATACGCAGTATTTT.

This clonotype was seen a handful of times. The rearrangement joins TRBV7-2 to TRBJ2-3; TRBD2 might be the D (6 bases). The CDR3 is 15 amino acids. From germline, CDR1 is SGHTA and CDR2 FQGNSA. Between the trimmed V and J ends, which lost 4 bases and 5 bases, there was a span of 16 bases. The CDR3 sequence: CASSWVRGPGDTQYF. The CDR3 coding sequence is TGTGCCAGCAGCTGGGTGCGGGGTCCTGGAGATACGCAGTATTTT.

This clonotype showed up just once. The chain links TRBV20-1 to TRBJ2-7; D gene ambiguous. The CDR3 contains 12 residues. Germline CDR1 is DFQATT and CDR2 is SNEGSKA (reference sequence). Trimming pared 5 bases from V and 9 bases from J, leaving 17 bases between. As DNA, the CDR3 is TGCAGTGCTGATAGCAGATACAATGGGCAGTACTTC. Protein product: CSADSRYNGQYF.

The chain is built from TRBV6-6 and TRBJ2-1; D possibly uses TRBD1 or TRBD2 (5 bases each). V lost 0 bases to trimming and J lost 2 bases, with 14 bases between them. The CDR3 totals 17 residues. From germline, CDR1 is MNHNY and CDR2 SVGAGI (reference sequence). The CDR3 loop is CASSYSPGPETYNEQFF. The CDR3, as DNA: TGTGCCAGCAGTTACTCGCCGGGACCAGAGACCTACAATGAGCAGTTCTTC.

The chain carries TRBV30 and TRBJ2-1; 13 bases fit TRBD2. This CDR3 region has 16 residues. Trimming cost V 1 base and J 4 bases; bases outside gene matches: 4. Germline loops: CDR1 GTSNPN, CDR2 SVGIG (reference sequence). The CDR3 DNA reads TGTGCCTGGAGTGACCGGACTAGCGGGAGTTACAATGAGCAGTTCTTC. Its protein product is CAWSDRTSGSYNEQFF. The complete variable domain, with remaining parts taken from reference TRBV30 and TRBJ2-1, reads SQTIHQWPATLVQPVGSPLSLECTVEGTSNPNLYWYRQAAGRGLQLLFYSVGIGQISSEVPQNLSASRPQDRQFILSSKKLLLSDSGFYLCAWSDRTSGSYNEQFFGPGTRLTVL.

V usage is TRBV12-3 or TRBV12-4 and J usage is TRBJ1-1; 7 bases match TRBD1. CDR3 length equals 14 residues. V lost 5 bases and J lost 1; bases outside the gene matches: 4. The CDR3 nucleotides read TGTGCCAGCAGTGTGAGACAGGGGAACACTGAAGCTTTCTTT. It encodes CASSVRQGNTEAFF.

This clonotype was observed a few times. This chain uses TRBV27 with TRBJ1-2, with a possible D match to TRBD1 (6 bases). CDR3 size: 13 residues. Germline lookup yields CDR1 MNHEY and CDR2 SMNVEV (reference sequence). V lost 5 bases to trimming and J lost 5 bases, with 12 bases between them. The CDR3 DNA is TGTGCCAGCAGTATGGAACAGGGTTATGGCTACACCTTC. Translated: CASSMEQGYGYTF.

CDR3 sequence: CASSLFRVNNEQFF. In DNA form, the CDR3 reads TGTGCCAGCAGCCTTTTTAGGGTAAACAATGAGCAGTTCTTC. The chain recombines TRBV7-9 with TRBJ2-1; D unclear. Per germline, CDR1 SEHNR and CDR2 FQNEAQ (reference sequence). V was pared by 5 bases and J by 5 bases, with 13 bases between. The CDR3 covers 14 residues. The variable domain in full, with the rest retrieved from reference TRBV7-9 and TRBJ2-1, is DTGVSQNPRHKITKRGQNVTFRCDPISEHNRLYWYRQTLGQGPEFLTYFQNEAQLEKSRLLSDRFSAERPKGSFSTLEIQRTEQGDSAMYLCASSLFRVNNEQFFGPGTRLTVL.

Only a few counts were recorded for this clonotype. The V and J genes are TRBV5-6 and TRBJ1-6; D gene unclear. CDR1 is SGHDT, CDR2 YYEEEE, per germline. The CDR3 spans 13 residues. V was trimmed by 1 base and J by 7 bases, leaving 6 bases between them. The CDR3 sequence: CASSLISNSPLHF. The CDR3 region has the DNA TGTGCCAGCAGCTTGATATCGAATTCACCCCTCCACTTT.

The J gene is TRBJ1-6, the V gene TRBV5-1; maybe TRBD1 (6 bases). V was cut by 1 base and J by 12 bases, with 14 bases left in between. The CDR3 covers 14 residues. The germline V gene has CDR1 SGHRS and CDR2 YFSETQ. The CDR3 bases are TGCGCCAGCAGCTTGACGGACCTAGGGGGACCCCTCCACTTT. It specifies CASSLTDLGGPLHF.

This clonotype has ten or more counts. The chain joins TRBV14 to TRBJ2-3; D possibly corresponds to TRBD2 (6 bases). The CDR3 runs 18 residues. The V end lost 0 bases, the J end lost 5 bases, and 21 bases lay between the germline ends. The germline V gene has CDR1 SGHDN and CDR2 FVKESK. The CDR3: CASSQDGGGNLAQDTQYF. The CDR3 DNA reads TGTGCCAGCAGCCAAGATGGAGGAGGGAACCTGGCCCAAGATACGCAGTATTTT.

This chain uses TRBV12-3 or TRBV12-4 with TRBJ2-1; a weak D match, TRBD1 (6 bases). V shed 1 base and J shed 10 bases, with 17 bases lying between them. The CDR3 length is 15 residues. The CDR3 loop reads CASSLERQGIYEQFF. Written as DNA, the CDR3 is TGTGCCAGCAGTTTAGAGCGCCAGGGGATCTACGAGCAGTTCTTC.

The chain links TRBV19 to TRBJ1-6, with D maybe TRBD1 (5 bases). Trimming removed 3 bases from V and 9 bases from J, with 15 bases in between. CDR1 LNHDA and CDR2 SQIVND come from the germline V gene (reference sequence). The CDR3 sequence is 15 residues long. The CDR3 is CASSITGMGTSPLHF. CDR3 sequence (DNA): TGTGCCAGTAGTATCACAGGCATGGGGACTTCACCCCTCCACTTT.

This clonotype was observed a few times. This chain joins TRBV4-1 and TRBJ1-4; D is uncertain. The V and J ends lost 6 bases and 7 bases respectively, with 15 bases between them. The CDR3 spans 14 residues. The germline V gene has CDR1 MGHRA and CDR2 YSYEKL. CDR3 nucleotides: TGCGCCAGCAGGCCTCGATATCTGGGTGAAAAACTGTTTTTT. Translating gives CASRPRYLGEKLFF.

The chain has TRBV30 and TRBJ1-1, with no clear D. Germline assignment: CDR1 GTSNPN and CDR2 SVGIG (reference sequence). This CDR3 comprises 13 residues. V dropped 4 bases and J dropped 0 bases, with 9 bases sitting between them. CDR3 in amino acids: CAWKAMMNTEAFF. In DNA, the CDR3 is TGTGCCTGGAAGGCAATGATGAACACTGAAGCTTTCTTT.

In regard to this clonotype: This could be a read error, since a much larger clone is one nucleotide away. The chain carries TRBV27 and TRBJ2-1; TRBD1 aligns across 8 bases. The end of the DNA aligns better with TRBJ2-7, so the J call may be wrong. The CDR3 spans 11 residues. In germline, CDR1 is MNHEY, CDR2 SMNVEV (reference sequence). In DNA form, the CDR3 reads TGTGCCACCAACAGGGGGAACGAGCAGTACTTC. Translated: CATNRGNEQYF.

This chain uses TRBV30 with TRBJ2-3, with TRBD1 identical over 8 bases. The CDR3 covers 14 residues. Germline V gives CDR1 GTSNPN, CDR2 SVGIG (reference sequence). The ends lost 3 bases at V and 2 bases at J; junction bases unmatched: 4. This CDR3 is CAWSRQGTTDTQYF. The CDR3 DNA sequence: TGTGCCTGGAGCAGACAGGGGACCACAGATACGCAGTATTTT.

The chain couples TRBV6-5 to TRBJ1-2, with D possibly TRBD1 on 6 matching bases. V lost 7 bases and J 4 bases, leaving 13 bases between the germline ends. This CDR3 is 13 amino acids long. Germline V gives CDR1 MNHEY, CDR2 SVGAGI. CDR3 loop: CASTPRGGYGYTF. The CDR3 nucleotides read TGTGCCAGCACGCCCAGGGGCGGCTATGGCTACACCTTC.

This clonotype was picked up a small number of times. The rearrangement joins TRBV27 to TRBJ2-7; TRBD1 agrees at 9 bases. The length of the CDR3 is 16 residues. Losses at the gene ends were 2 bases for V and 1 base for J; bases not matched to a gene: 6. The germline V gene encodes CDR1 MNHEY and CDR2 SMNVEV (reference sequence). The CDR3 sequence: CASSLRVGQGSYEQYF. In nucleotides, the CDR3 is TGTGCCAGCAGTTTACGCGTCGGACAGGGGTCCTACGAGCAGTACTTC.

The rearrangement uses TRBV20-1 and TRBJ1-2, with TRBD1 matching over 11 bases. Germline trimming cut 4 bases from V and 8 bases from J; bases unmatched to any gene: 6. Germline CDR1 is DFQATT and CDR2 is SNEGSKA (reference sequence). The CDR3 is 13 amino acids. The CDR3 bases are TGCAGTGCTACGGGACAGGGGGGAGTAGGCTACACCTTC. Amino acids: CSATGQGGVGYTF.

This rearrangement joins TRBV7-9 to TRBJ2-7, with D maybe TRBD2 (6 bases). Trimming pared 10 bases from V and 0 bases from J, leaving 13 bases between. The CDR3 totals 13 residues. Per germline, CDR1 SEHNR and CDR2 FQNEAQ (reference sequence). CDR3 bases: TGTGCCACCCTCGACGGGAGCTCCTACGAGCAGTACTTC. Translating gives CATLDGSSYEQYF.

The rearrangement uses TRBV12-3 or TRBV12-4 and TRBJ1-4; no clear D. V lost 3 bases and J 7 bases, leaving 12 bases between the germline ends. This CDR3 spans 14 amino acids. The CDR3, as DNA: TGTGCCAGCAGTTTCGAGGAGCGGGGTGAAAAACTGTTTTTT. It specifies CASSFEERGEKLFF.